The next 25 T cell receptor beta chains were all read from a single sample in a study of CD8 T cells in Susac syndrome. RNA totalling roughly 0.5 to 1 ug underwent reverse transcription with random hexamers. TCRdb re-analysed the immunoSEQ multiplex PCR reads in MiXCR, keeping a single row per CDR3 protein. The sample lists approximately 190,000 distinct CDR3 sequences, 95% occurring once. The sample was CD4+ T cells from PBMCs. The origin of the receptors is a human donor with Susac syndrome.

This chain links TRBV7-2 with TRBJ2-2, with 10 bases matching TRBD1. J lost 3 bases, V lost 4 bases, and 5 bases had no gene match. Germline values: CDR1 SGHTA, CDR2 FQGNSA. The CDR3 runs 16 residues. CDR3 in DNA: TGTGCCAGCAGCTACTGGACAGGGGGTTACACCGGGGAGCTGTTTTTT. This codes for CASSYWTGGYTGELFF.

This chain uses TRBV12-3 or TRBV12-4 with TRBJ2-1, with D maybe TRBD1 (6 bases). This CDR3 spans 15 amino acids. V lost 6 bases to trimming and J lost 7 bases, with 19 bases between them. The chain's CDR3 is CASSPARTAWNEQFF. DNA for the CDR3: TGTGCCAGCAGCCCCGCACGGACAGCGTGGAATGAGCAGTTCTTC.

The V and J genes are TRBV27 and TRBJ2-3, with D perhaps TRBD1 or TRBD2 (6 bases each). The CDR3 sequence is 16 residues long. Germline loops: CDR1 MNHEY, CDR2 SMNVEV (reference sequence). Trimming shortened V by 7 bases and J by 3 bases, and 20 bases separated the two germline ends. CDR3 in amino acids: CASTVLGGQGTDTQYF. DNA of the CDR3: TGTGCCAGCACCGTACTTGGGGGGCAGGGTACAGATACGCAGTATTTT.

This clonotype was picked up one time. The rearrangement uses TRBV7-2 and TRBJ2-4, with 8 bases matching TRBD2. CDR1 and CDR2 (germline): SGHTA, FQGNSA. There are 15 residues in the CDR3. J gave up 8 bases and V 1 base, and 7 bases lay outside the gene matches. CDR3: CASSLGPGGVHIQYF. CDR3 DNA: TGTGCCAGCAGCTTAGGTCCGGGGGGGGTACACATTCAGTACTTC.

This chain connects TRBV15 to TRBJ2-2; D possibly corresponds to TRBD1 (6 bases). V was shortened by 5 bases and J by 4 bases, with 14 bases between the two germline ends. The CDR3 spans 15 residues. Germline assignment: CDR1 LNHNV and CDR2 YYDKDF (reference sequence). The CDR3 region has the DNA TGTGCCACCAGCGGGGGCGGGTCGAGCACCGGGGAGCTGTTTTTT. Protein: CATSGGGSSTGELFF.

In its sample, this clonotype was seen once. This chain connects TRBV20-1 to TRBJ1-2; D is uncertain. V was pared by 0 bases and J by 7 bases, with 3 bases between. The CDR3 is 10 residues long. Germline CDR1 and CDR2: DFQATT and SNEGSKA (reference sequence). Here the CDR3 DNA reads TGCAGTGCTAGAGATAGTGGCTACACCTTC. It codes for CSARDSGYTF.

This clonotype showed up just once. The chain combines TRBV23-1 with TRBJ1-1, with D hard to call. TRBV23-1 is noted as an ORF with a role that remains uncertain. The germline V and J ends were trimmed by 4 bases and 6 bases, with 12 bases remaining between them. CDR3 size: 13 residues. CDR3 sequence (DNA): TGCGCCAGCAGTCCCCCAGGTGTACCTGAAGCTTTCTTT. It encodes CASSPPGVPEAFF.

The DNA of the CDR3 is TGTGCCAGCAGTTACCGTAGGCCCCGGGATGACAAAAACATTCAGTACTTC. It encodes CASSYRRPRDDKNIQYF. J is TRBJ2-4 and V is TRBV6-5; tentative D call: TRBD2 (5 bases). The V and J ends lost 2 bases and 3 bases respectively, with 17 bases between them. Germline CDR1 is MNHEY and CDR2 is SVGAGI. The length of the CDR3 is 17 residues.

The sample holds one count of this clonotype. The CDR3 reads CASSQDRDSIKQFF. CDR3 in DNA: TGTGCCAGCAGCCAGGATCGGGACTCCATAAAGCAGTTCTTC. The J gene is TRBJ2-1, the V gene TRBV3-1; TRBD2 is a possible D gene (6 bases). Trimming took off 3 bases at V and 11 bases at J, with 17 bases between the two ends. Looked up from germline, CDR1 is LGHDT and CDR2 is YNNKEL (reference sequence). The CDR3 is 14 residues long.

The V call is TRBV7-3, the J call TRBJ2-5; TRBD2 agrees at 11 bases. The CDR3 has 13 amino acids. V trimming: 5 bases; J trimming: 7 bases; junction bases outside the gene matches: 3. Germline CDR1 reads SGHTA; CDR2 reads FQGTGA. The CDR3 reads CASSRSGGGTQYF. The CDR3 DNA reads as TGTGCCAGCAGCCGTAGCGGGGGGGGGACCCAGTACTTC.

This clonotype was counted a few times. This sequence joins TRBV27 and TRBJ2-3, with a weak D call TRBD2 (5 bases). Germline V gene sequence: CDR1 MNHEY, CDR2 SMNVEV (reference sequence). The germline V and J ends were trimmed by 2 bases and 5 bases, with 8 bases remaining between them. CDR3 size: 13 residues. CDR3 in amino acids: CASSLVAGDTQYF. The CDR3 nucleotides are TGTGCCAGCAGTTTAGTGGCGGGAGATACGCAGTATTTT.

This clonotype was seen only once. The chain has TRBV20-1 and TRBJ2-3; 7 bases line up with TRBD2. V trimming: 0 bases; J trimming: 6 bases; junction bases outside the gene matches: 12. This CDR3 is built from 16 residues. CDR1 DFQATT and CDR2 SNEGSKA come from the germline V gene (reference sequence). The CDR3 DNA sequence: TGCAGTGCTAGAGATCTTTTGAGCGGGGCGACCGATACGCAGTATTTT. Protein: CSARDLLSGATDTQYF.

This chain links TRBV28 with TRBJ1-6; D is perhaps TRBD1 (6 bases). Germline assignment: CDR1 MDHEN and CDR2 SYDVKM. Trimming removed 5 bases at V and 10 bases at J, with 15 bases between. There are 14 residues in the CDR3. This chain's CDR3 is CASSPLDSLSPLHF. CDR3 nucleotide sequence: TGTGCCAGCAGTCCCCTGGACAGTTTGTCACCCCTCCACTTT.

The chain has TRBV2 and TRBJ2-5, with D possibly being TRBD1 or TRBD2 (5 bases each). The CDR3 loop spans 11 amino acids. Germline V CDR1 and CDR2: SNHLY, FYNNEI. V was cut by 9 bases and J by 9 bases, with 14 bases left in between. As DNA, the CDR3 is TGTGCCAGGGGGGTAGTAGATTCCCAGTACTTC. Translation gives CARGVVDSQYF.

This chain connects TRBV29-1 to TRBJ2-3, with D possibly matching TRBD2 (6 bases). This CDR3 has 12 amino acids. Trimming left V 6 bases short and J 4 bases short, with 11 bases between. In germline, CDR1 is SQVTM, CDR2 ANQGSEA. This CDR3 is CSVGRRADTQYF. CDR3 nucleotides: TGCAGCGTAGGGAGGCGAGCAGATACGCAGTATTTT.

This sequence joins TRBV5-4 and TRBJ2-7; the D gene is possibly TRBD1 (6 bases). This CDR3 has 15 residues. Germline CDR1 and CDR2: SGHNT and YYREEE (reference sequence). The ends were cut back, 3 bases at V and 3 bases at J, with 16 bases in the middle. The chain's CDR3 is CASSYEQGAFYEQYF. For the CDR3, the DNA is TGTGCCAGCAGCTACGAACAGGGAGCATTCTACGAGCAGTACTTC.

This clonotype came up once. In DNA, the CDR3 is TGTGCCTGGAGTGTCAACACCCGGGATGGGACCCAGTACTTC. As protein: CAWSVNTRDGTQYF. This sequence joins TRBV30 and TRBJ2-5, with D tentatively TRBD2 (5 bases). The germline CDR1 and CDR2 sequences are GTSNPN and SVGIG (reference sequence). The CDR3 consists of 14 residues. V was shortened by 0 bases and J by 7 bases, with 15 bases between the two germline ends.

The chain has TRBV3-1 and TRBJ1-1; possible D gene TRBD1, 5 bases. The V end was cut by 4 bases, the J end by 0 bases, with 9 bases between. Germline loops: CDR1 LGHDT, CDR2 YNNKEL (reference sequence). This CDR3 contains 14 residues. The CDR3 spells CASSLRTMNTEAFF. For the CDR3, the DNA is TGTGCCAGCAGCCTTAGGACAATGAACACTGAAGCTTTCTTT.

The chain is built from TRBV29-1 and TRBJ2-4; D possibly corresponds to TRBD1 (5 bases). Germline V gene sequence: CDR1 SQVTM, CDR2 ANQGSEA. This CDR3 comprises 14 residues. The V gene lost 2 bases and the J gene lost 7 bases, with 15 bases spanning the gap. CDR3 residues: CSVEPTGARNIQYF. The CDR3 DNA sequence: TGCAGCGTTGAACCGACTGGGGCCCGCAACATTCAGTACTTC.

This rearrangement joins TRBV20-1 to TRBJ2-1, with 8 positions matching TRBD2. The length of the CDR3 is 16 residues. Germline assignment: CDR1 DFQATT and CDR2 SNEGSKA (reference sequence). Trimming removed 1 base from V and 3 bases from J; junction bases left unmatched: 8. The CDR3 DNA reads TGCAGTGCTAGAGGCTCGCGGGGGGTCCTCTACAATGAGCAGTTCTTC. Its translation: CSARGSRGVLYNEQFF.

This clonotype appeared once. The chain couples TRBV20-1 to TRBJ2-5, with 8 positions matching TRBD1. The germline CDR1 and CDR2 sequences are DFQATT and SNEGSKA (reference sequence). This CDR3 region has 13 residues. After removal of 3 bases from V and 5 bases from J, the junction contained 5 bases not matched to a gene. CDR3 loop: CSASQGADETQYF. The CDR3 DNA follows: TGCAGTGCTAGTCAGGGGGCGGATGAGACCCAGTACTTC.

V is TRBV28 and J is TRBJ2-7; D gene uncertain. In germline, CDR1 is MDHEN, CDR2 SYDVKM. This CDR3 contains 16 residues. Trimming cost V 1 base and J 4 bases, with 17 bases left between them. The CDR3 coding sequence is TGTGCCAGCAGTTTATTCGGAATTGGCAGCCTATACGAGCAGTACTTC. Translated: CASSLFGIGSLYEQYF.

The CDR3 nucleotides read TGCAGTGCTAGCGCGGGACAGTTTAGCAATCAGCCCCAGCATTTT. Translated: CSASAGQFSNQPQHF. The J gene is TRBJ1-5, the V gene TRBV20-1, with TRBD1 identical over 7 bases. V dropped 3 bases and J dropped 0; count of bases not matched to a gene: 5. The CDR3 consists of 15 residues. In germline, CDR1 is DFQATT, CDR2 SNEGSKA (reference sequence).

This chain connects TRBV11-2 to TRBJ2-1; 13 nucleotides agree with TRBD2. This CDR3 contains 15 residues. Germline V gene data show CDR1 as SGHAT and CDR2 as FQNNGV. Unmatched junction bases numbered 5, after V lost 4 bases and J lost 8 bases. The CDR3 coding sequence is TGTGCCAGCAGCTCCACTAGCGGGGGGGCCTATGAGCAGTTCTTC. Amino acids: CASSSTSGGAYEQFF.

This clonotype was observed once. The rearrangement links TRBV4-3 to TRBJ1-1; D not certain. Germline CDR1 reads LGHNA; CDR2 reads YSLEER. The V gene lost 0 bases and the J gene lost 0 bases, with 8 bases spanning the gap. The CDR3 spans 15 residues. The CDR3 sequence is CASSQEPGVNTEAFF. The CDR3 DNA sequence: TGCGCCAGCAGCCAAGAGCCAGGAGTGAACACTGAAGCTTTCTTT.